This TCR beta chain was found in a study of graft-versus-host responses after intestinal transplantation (dated by TCRdb to 2020 to 2023). As for the study more broadly: Multivisceral, liver-intestinal, or isolated intestinal transplants were received by the recipients. Anti-thymocyte globulin induction was given to all recipients, followed by maintenance tacrolimus and steroids for two to three years. Bulk TCR-beta CDR3 sequencing was used to track graft-versus-host and host-versus-graft alloreactive T cell clones in the graft, circulation and bone marrow after intestinal transplantation. Alloreactive clones were identified by sequencing pre-transplant mixed lymphocyte reaction products and comparing these products with unstimulated pre-transplant donor and recipient T cells. The cohort enrolled 20 to 30 intestinal transplant recipients, one of whom was a retransplant, and a few patients without pretransplant specimens were excluded. Donor T cell macrochimerism was defined as a peak of at least 4% donor T cells among recipient peripheral blood mononuclear cells. Samples from a few later patients were sequenced in-house on an Illumina MiSeq with MiXCR processing rather than by the commercial service.

Remarks on this clone: No antigen is known for it. One base away there is no much larger clone; base qualities are not given.

The CDR3 sequence holds 17 residues, the cysteine and phenylalanine included. The DNA shown is the 51-base CDR3, in frame from base 1. Taken from the germline V gene (reference sequence), the CDR1 and CDR2 loops are SEHNR and FQNEAQ. The V and J ends are trimmed by 5 bases and 0 bases, leaving 17 bases between them. The sample's time point label is to be understood as: cells obtained before transplantation from donor or recipient. CD3+CD4+ and CD3+CD8+ populations were FACS-sorted from unstimulated pre-transplant donor and recipient cells taken from spleen or lymph nodes. The library was built by means of the immunoSEQ multiplex PCR assay. For most patients, genomic DNA was isolated using the Qiagen DNeasy Blood and Tissue Kit and was shipped frozen to Adaptive Biotechnologies for TCR sequencing. For most patients, high-throughput TCR-beta CDR3 sequencing of genomic DNA was performed by Adaptive Biotechnologies. The authors' pipeline ran thus. Adaptive's ImmunoSEQ software supplied the TCR sequencing data for around 17 patients, while MiXCR and VDJtools were used to process a few other patients. CD4 versus CD8 sorting errors were corrected by removing sequences found in both subsets at a frequency ratio below 5:1. CDR3 nucleotide sequences shared between donor and recipient were removed because their origin could not be assigned. To count as alloreactive, a clone needed at least 2-fold expansion over unstimulated cells and a minimum CFSE-low frequency of 0.002% (template counts) or 0.001% (read counts). Clones detected in sequenced pre-transplant spleen, lymph node, or MLR CFSE-low populations of the donor or recipient were defined as mappable. The cumulative frequency of alloreactive clones was calculated as a percentage of all sequences, weighted by copy number. Sourced from immuneACCESS, this table was stored by TCRdb with only in-frame sequences that have V and J called. A share of the clones is absent; for the studies checked, an unresolved V gene accounts for under half, and the remainder has no known explanation. The V and J calls and clone size are taken from that table; D and trimming were inferred from the DNA. This sample gives about 130,000 clones in total; around 90% of them show up just once. Approximately 0.2% of the sample is taken by the ten largest.

General conclusions and limits of the study: Early after transplant, declines in HvG clones were associated with peak levels of circulating GvH clones. In the allografts of patients with donor T cell macrochimerism, GvH to HvG T cell clonal ratios were high. GvH clones were found in recipient bone marrow, and some of the GvH clones appeared earlier in ileal mucosa or blood, which is consistent with an intestinal mucosal origin. Conclusions were limited by the relatively low number and heterogeneity of intestinal transplant patients.

The source of this sequence is a human donor who received an intestinal transplant. The sequence is built from TRBV7-9 and TRBJ2-1; a tentative D call is TRBD1 (6 bases match). The sequences come from unstimulated CD4+ T cells sorted from spleen or lymph node cells, collected before intestinal transplant. The CDR3 region: CASSRRGGKSSYNEQFF. Here is the DNA: TGTGCCAGCAGCCGCAGGGGCGGAAAGAGCTCCTACAATGAGCAGTTCTTC.